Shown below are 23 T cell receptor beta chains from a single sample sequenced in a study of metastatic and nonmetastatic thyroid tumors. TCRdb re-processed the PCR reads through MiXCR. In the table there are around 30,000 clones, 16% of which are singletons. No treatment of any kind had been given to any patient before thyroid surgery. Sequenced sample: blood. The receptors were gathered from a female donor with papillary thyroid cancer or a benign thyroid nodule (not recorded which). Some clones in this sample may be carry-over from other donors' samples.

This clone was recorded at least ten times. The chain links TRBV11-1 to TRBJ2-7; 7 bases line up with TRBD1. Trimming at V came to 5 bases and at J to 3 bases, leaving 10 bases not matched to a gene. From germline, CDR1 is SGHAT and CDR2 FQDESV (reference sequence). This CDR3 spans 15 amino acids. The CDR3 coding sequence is TGTGCCAGCAGCCAGCGCAGGGGGAGACTCTACGAGCAGTACTTC. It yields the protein CASSQRRGRLYEQYF.

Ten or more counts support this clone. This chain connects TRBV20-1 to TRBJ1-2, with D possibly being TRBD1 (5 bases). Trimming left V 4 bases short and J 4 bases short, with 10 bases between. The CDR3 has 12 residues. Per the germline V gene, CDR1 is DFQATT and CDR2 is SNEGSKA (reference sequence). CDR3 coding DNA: TGCAGTGCTAACCCGACAGTCTATGGCTACACCTTC. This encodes CSANPTVYGYTF.

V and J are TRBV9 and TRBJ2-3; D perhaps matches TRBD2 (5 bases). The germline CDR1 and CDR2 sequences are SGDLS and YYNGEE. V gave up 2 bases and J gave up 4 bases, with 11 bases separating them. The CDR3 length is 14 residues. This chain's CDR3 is CASSVIGNSDTQYF. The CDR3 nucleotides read TGTGCCAGCAGCGTGATCGGGAACTCAGATACGCAGTATTTT.

The CDR3 DNA reads as TGTGCCTGGAAGGGTCTGACCAGCTCCTACGAGCAGTACTTC. Protein sequence: CAWKGLTSSYEQYF. This chain connects TRBV30 to TRBJ2-7; D not certain. V shed 4 bases and J shed 0 bases, with 13 bases lying between them. This CDR3 contains 14 residues. Per the germline V gene, CDR1 is GTSNPN and CDR2 is SVGIG (reference sequence).

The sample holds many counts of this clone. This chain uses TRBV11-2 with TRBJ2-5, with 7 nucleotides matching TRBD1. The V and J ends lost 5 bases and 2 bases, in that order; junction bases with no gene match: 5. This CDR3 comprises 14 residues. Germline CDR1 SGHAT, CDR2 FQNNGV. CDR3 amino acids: CASSRQGGQETQYF. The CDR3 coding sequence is TGTGCCAGCAGCAGACAGGGTGGGCAAGAGACCCAGTACTTC.

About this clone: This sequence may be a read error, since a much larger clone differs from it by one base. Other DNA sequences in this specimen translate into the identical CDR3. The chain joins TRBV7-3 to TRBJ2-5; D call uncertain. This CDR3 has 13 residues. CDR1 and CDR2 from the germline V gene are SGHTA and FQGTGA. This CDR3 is CASSLTGEETQYF. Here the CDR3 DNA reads TGTGCCAGCAGCTTAACGGGCGAAGAGACACAGTACTTC.

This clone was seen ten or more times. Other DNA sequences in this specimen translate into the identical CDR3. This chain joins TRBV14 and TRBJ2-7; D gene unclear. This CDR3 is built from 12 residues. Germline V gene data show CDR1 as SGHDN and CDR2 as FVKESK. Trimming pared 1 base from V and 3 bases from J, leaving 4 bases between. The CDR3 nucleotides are TGTGCCAGCAGCCAAGGGGGCTACGAGCAGTACTTC. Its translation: CASSQGGYEQYF.

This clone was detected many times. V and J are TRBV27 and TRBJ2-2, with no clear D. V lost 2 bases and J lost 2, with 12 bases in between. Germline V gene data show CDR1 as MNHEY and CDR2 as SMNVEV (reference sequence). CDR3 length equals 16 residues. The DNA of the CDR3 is TGTGCCAGCAGTTTACTGGCGATGGGTAACACCGGGGAGCTGTTTTTT. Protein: CASSLLAMGNTGELFF.

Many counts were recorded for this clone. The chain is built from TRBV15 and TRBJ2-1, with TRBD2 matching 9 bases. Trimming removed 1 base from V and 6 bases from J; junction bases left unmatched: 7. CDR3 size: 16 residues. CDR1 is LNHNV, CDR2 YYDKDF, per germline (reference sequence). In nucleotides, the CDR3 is TGTGCCACCAGCAGAGTACGGCTAGCGGGGCCCAATGAGCAGTTCTTC. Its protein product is CATSRVRLAGPNEQFF.

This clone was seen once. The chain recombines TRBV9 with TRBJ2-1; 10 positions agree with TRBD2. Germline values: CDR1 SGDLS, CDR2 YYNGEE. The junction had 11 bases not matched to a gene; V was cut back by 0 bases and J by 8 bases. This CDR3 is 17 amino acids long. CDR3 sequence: CASSVAPGLAVVHEQFF. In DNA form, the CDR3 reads TGTGCCAGCAGCGTAGCTCCCGGACTAGCGGTAGTTCATGAGCAGTTCTTC.

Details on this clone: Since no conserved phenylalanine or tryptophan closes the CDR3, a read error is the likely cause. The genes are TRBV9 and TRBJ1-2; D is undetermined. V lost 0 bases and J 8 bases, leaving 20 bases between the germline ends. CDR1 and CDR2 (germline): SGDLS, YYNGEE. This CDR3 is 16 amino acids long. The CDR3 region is CASSVAGEPTLRGYTS. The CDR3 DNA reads TGTGCCAGCAGCGTAGCCGGGGAGCCAACCTTGCGGGGCTACACCTCC.

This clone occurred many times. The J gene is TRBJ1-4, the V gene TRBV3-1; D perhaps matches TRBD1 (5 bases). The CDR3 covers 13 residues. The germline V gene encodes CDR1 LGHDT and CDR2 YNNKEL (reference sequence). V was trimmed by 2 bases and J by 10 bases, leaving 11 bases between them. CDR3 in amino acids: CASSQLDTRKLFF. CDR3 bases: TGTGCCAGCAGCCAATTGGACACAAGAAAACTGTTTTTT.

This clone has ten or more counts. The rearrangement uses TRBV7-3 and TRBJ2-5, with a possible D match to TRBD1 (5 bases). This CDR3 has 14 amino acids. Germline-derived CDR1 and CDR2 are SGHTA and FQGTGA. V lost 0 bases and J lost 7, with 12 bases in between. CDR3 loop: CASSLTGAAVTQYF. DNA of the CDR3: TGTGCCAGCAGCTTAACAGGGGCAGCAGTGACCCAGTACTTC.

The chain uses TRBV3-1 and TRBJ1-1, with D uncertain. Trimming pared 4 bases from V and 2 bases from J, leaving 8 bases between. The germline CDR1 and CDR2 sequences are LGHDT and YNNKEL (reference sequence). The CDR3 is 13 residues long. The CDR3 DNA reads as TGTGCCAGCAGCCTGCGGCCAAACACTGAAGCTTTCTTT. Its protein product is CASSLRPNTEAFF.

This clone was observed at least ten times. The CDR3 region is CATSSSGYQETQYF. CDR3 bases: TGTGCCACCAGCAGTAGCGGGTACCAAGAGACCCAGTACTTC. The chain recombines TRBV15 with TRBJ2-5; 7 bases match TRBD2. Trimming took 3 bases from V and 0 from J; bases not matched to a gene: 1. Germline V gene lookup returns CDR1 LNHNV and CDR2 YYDKDF (reference sequence). This CDR3 region has 14 residues.

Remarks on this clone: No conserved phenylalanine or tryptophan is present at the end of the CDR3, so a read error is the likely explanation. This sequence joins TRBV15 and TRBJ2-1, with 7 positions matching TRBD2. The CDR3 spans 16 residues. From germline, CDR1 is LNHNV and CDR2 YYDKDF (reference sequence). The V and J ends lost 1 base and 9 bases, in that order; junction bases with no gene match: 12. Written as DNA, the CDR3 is TGTGCCACCAGCAGAGTTGAGACTAGCCGACCATCTGAGCAGTTCTTA. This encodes CATSRVETSRPSEQFL.

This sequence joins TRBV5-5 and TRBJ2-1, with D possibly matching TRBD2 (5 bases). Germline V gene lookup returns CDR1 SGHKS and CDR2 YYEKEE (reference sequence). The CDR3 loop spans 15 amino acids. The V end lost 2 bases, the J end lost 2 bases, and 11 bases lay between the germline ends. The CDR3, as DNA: TGTGCCAGCAGCTTCGAGCGGTTAGCCTACAATGAGCAGTTCTTC. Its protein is CASSFERLAYNEQFF.

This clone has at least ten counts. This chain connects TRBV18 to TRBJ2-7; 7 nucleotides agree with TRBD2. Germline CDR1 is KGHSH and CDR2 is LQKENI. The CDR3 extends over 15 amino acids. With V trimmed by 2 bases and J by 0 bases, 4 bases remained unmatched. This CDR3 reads CASSPGGGDSYEQYF. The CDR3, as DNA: TGTGCCAGCTCACCAGGGGGGGGAGACTCCTACGAGCAGTACTTC.

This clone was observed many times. This CDR3 is CASSTRPRGSYNEQFF. The CDR3 DNA reads as TGTGCCAGCAGTACCCGCCCTCGGGGCTCCTACAATGAGCAGTTCTTC. The rearrangement uses TRBV6-1 and TRBJ2-1; D perhaps matches TRBD2 (5 bases). Trimming removed 5 bases at V and 0 bases at J, with 14 bases between. The CDR3 has 16 amino acids. In germline, CDR1 is MNHNS, CDR2 SASEGT.

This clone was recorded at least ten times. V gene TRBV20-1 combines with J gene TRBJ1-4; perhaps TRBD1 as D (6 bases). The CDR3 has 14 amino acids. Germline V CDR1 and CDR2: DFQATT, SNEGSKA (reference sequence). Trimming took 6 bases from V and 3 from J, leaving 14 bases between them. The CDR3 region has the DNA TGCAGTGCAATCACAGGGATAGCTAATGAAAAACTGTTTTTT. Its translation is CSAITGIANEKLFF.

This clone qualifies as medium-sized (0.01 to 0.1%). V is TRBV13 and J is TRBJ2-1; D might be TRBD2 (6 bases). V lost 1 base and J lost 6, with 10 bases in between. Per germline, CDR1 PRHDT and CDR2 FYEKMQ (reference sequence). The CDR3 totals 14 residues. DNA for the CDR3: TGTGCCAGCAGCTTAGCGGGAGAAGGCAATGAGCAGTTCTTC. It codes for CASSLAGEGNEQFF.

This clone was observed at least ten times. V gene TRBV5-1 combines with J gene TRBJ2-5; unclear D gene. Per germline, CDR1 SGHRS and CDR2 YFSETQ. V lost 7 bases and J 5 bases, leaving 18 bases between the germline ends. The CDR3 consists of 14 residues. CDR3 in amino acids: CASAQPEGRETQYF. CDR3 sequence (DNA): TGCGCCAGCGCCCAGCCAGAAGGAAGGGAGACCCAGTACTTC. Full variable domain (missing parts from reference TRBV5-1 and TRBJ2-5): KAGVTQTPRYLIKTRGQQVTLSCSPISGHRSVSWYQQTPGQGLQFLFEYFSETQRNKGNFPGRFSGRQFSNSRSEMNVSTLELGDSALYLCASAQPEGRETQYFGPGTRLLVL.

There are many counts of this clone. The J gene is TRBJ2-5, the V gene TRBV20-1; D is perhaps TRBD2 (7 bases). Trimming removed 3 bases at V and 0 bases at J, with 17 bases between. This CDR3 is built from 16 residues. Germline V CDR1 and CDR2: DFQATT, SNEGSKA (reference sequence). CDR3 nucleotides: TGCAGTGCTAGTTTACGACGGGGGGCGTACCAAGAGACCCAGTACTTC. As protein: CSASLRRGAYQETQYF.